Presented here are 4 T cell receptor beta chains from one specimen sequenced in a study of blood T cell repertoires in COVID-19. Libraries were prepared by immunoSEQ multiplex PCR; TCRdb keeps only in-frame clonotypes and omits some of them. This sample has about 230,000 clones; under 90% occur once, and the top ten carry around 15%. What was sequenced was PBMCs or T cells enriched from blood (not recorded which). The receptors derive from a man in his late teens or twenties who had recovered from COVID-19.

This clone was detected only a few times. The V call is TRBV28, the J call TRBJ1-1; unclear D gene. This CDR3 has 13 residues. Trimming took 4 bases from V and 0 from J, leaving 6 bases between them. CDR1 is MDHEN and CDR2 is SYDVKM in the germline V gene. The CDR3 spells CASSSRMNTEAFF. In DNA form, the CDR3 reads TGTGCCAGCAGTTCTAGAATGAACACTGAAGCTTTCTTT.

CDR3 sequence reads: CAWSPTGVDEQYF. DNA of the CDR3: TGTGCCTGGAGCCCGACAGGGGTGGACGAGCAGTACTTC. The J gene is TRBJ2-7, the V gene TRBV30; 8 bases map to TRBD1. The CDR3 is made up of 13 amino acids. The J segment lost 5 bases and the V segment lost 3 bases, leaving 6 bases of the junction unmatched. The V gene's germline CDR1 is GTSNPN and CDR2 SVGIG (reference sequence).

The rearrangement joins TRBV6-5 to TRBJ2-1; D call uncertain. Germline V lookup: CDR1 MNHEY, CDR2 SVGAGI. The CDR3 spans 11 residues. V was shortened by 2 bases and J by 9 bases, with 5 bases between the two germline ends. The chain's CDR3 is CASSYTGEQFF. CDR3 sequence (DNA): TGTGCCAGCAGTTACACTGGTGAGCAGTTCTTC.

V gene TRBV2 combines with J gene TRBJ2-5, with TRBD1 as a possible D gene (6 bases). Looked up from germline, CDR1 is SNHLY and CDR2 is FYNNEI. This CDR3 has 16 amino acids. V shed 7 bases and J shed 1 base, with 19 bases lying between them. CDR3: CASIWGMSGAQETQYF. The CDR3 coding sequence is TGTGCCAGCATTTGGGGAATGTCAGGGGCCCAAGAGACCCAGTACTTC.